The rows below give T cell receptor beta chains drawn from one sample of a study of OX40 agonist ivuxolimab in advanced cancers. TCRdb's table, derived via immunoSEQ multiplex PCR, lists solely in-frame clones and lacks some. The sample has fewer than 85,000 clones; roughly 80% are singletons. This specimen was CD4+ or CD8+ T cells sorted from blood, taken in a trial of the OX40 agonist ivuxolimab. These receptors were taken from an adult with an advanced solid tumor such as melanoma, head and neck, liver or kidney cancer. Each CDR3 is given with its conserved first and last residue. The order of the fields is CDR3 length, V gene, D gene, J gene, clone size, CDR3 DNA, CDR3 protein. The D gene is left open where the match is weak. Part of the rows lack a size; the others show once, few, many or a class for expanded clones.

>15|TRBV7-6|TRBD1|TRBJ2-3|NA
TGTGCCAGCAGCTTAGCACGGACAGGGGGGGATACGCAGTATTTT
CASSLARTGGDTQYF
>13|TRBV28|TRBD1|TRBJ2-1|NA
TGTGCCAGCAGTTTAAGACCGGGACAGGTGCCGTTCTTC
CASSLRPGQVPFF
>12|TRBV27|NA|TRBJ2-2|NA
TGTGCCAGCAGTCGGAACACCGGGGAGCTGTTTTTT
CASSRNTGELFF
>13|TRBV18|NA|TRBJ2-7|NA
TGTGCCAGCTCACCCCAACCTCTGGGGGAGCAGTACTTC
CASSPQPLGEQYF
>12|TRBV29-1|NA|TRBJ2-5|NA
TGCAGCGTGGAGGGGGCCCAAGAGACCCAGTACTTC
CSVEGAQETQYF
>16|TRBV9|TRBD2|TRBJ2-2|NA
TGTGCCAGCAGCGTGCCCAGCGGGGGGAACACCGGGGAGCTGTTTTTT
CASSVPSGGNTGELFF
>18|TRBV11-2|NA|TRBJ1-1|NA
TGTGCCAGCAGCTTAGGGGGGGGGAGGTCCCCCATGAACACTGAAGCTTTCTTT
CASSLGGGRSPMNTEAFF
>18|TRBV6-1|TRBD2|TRBJ2-1|NA
TGTGCCAGCAGTGAACTAGCGGGGGATTCTATAGCCCACAATGAGCAGTTCTTC
CASSELAGDSIAHNEQFF
>14|TRBV6-1|TRBD1|TRBJ2-5|NA
TGTGCCAGCAGGACAGGGATCCACCAAGAGACCCAGTACTTC
CASRTGIHQETQYF
>15|TRBV18|NA|TRBJ1-4|NA
TGTGCCAGCTCACTCAGGAGTTCGGGGCGGGAAAAACTGTTTTTT
CASSLRSSGREKLFF
>16|TRBV5-5|NA|TRBJ1-3|NA
TGTGCCAGCAGCTTCAACACAGGGCGATCTGGAAACACCATATATTTT
CASSFNTGRSGNTIYF
>12|TRBV2|NA|TRBJ2-7|NA
TGTGCCACCAACAGGGTTATCCACGAGCAGTACTTC
CATNRVIHEQYF
>14|TRBV4-3|TRBD2|TRBJ2-3|NA
TGCGCCAGCAGCCAAGACCCGGGGGAGGGTACGCAGTATTTT
CASSQDPGEGTQYF
>13|TRBV9|NA|TRBJ2-1|NA
TGTGCCAGCAGCGTACTCGGGGACAATGAGCAGTTCTTC
CASSVLGDNEQFF
>15|TRBV2|TRBD2|TRBJ2-1|few
TGTGCCAGCAGTCTAAGCGGGGGTTCCTACAATGAGCAGTTCTTC
CASSLSGGSYNEQFF
>13|TRBV28|NA|TRBJ2-5|NA
TGTGCCAGCCTTACTAGGGGCTCGAGGACCCAGTACTTC
CASLTRGSRTQYF
>13|TRBV6-5|TRBD1|TRBJ1-2|NA
TGTGCCAGCAGTCCCGACAGGGACTATGGCTACACCTTC
CASSPDRDYGYTF
>14|TRBV7-9|NA|TRBJ2-7|NA
TGTGCCAGCAGCGGGAGGACAGCATCCTACGAGCAGTACTTC
CASSGRTASYEQYF
>17|TRBV5-6|NA|TRBJ2-7|NA
TGTGCCAGCAGCTTGGTGCGGCGTCTAGCGCTGCCCTACGAGCAGTACTTC
CASSLVRRLALPYEQYF
>12|TRBV4-1|NA|TRBJ1-4|NA
TGCGCCAGCAGCCAAGAAAGGGGGGACGCCCTTTTT
CASSQERGDALF
>14|TRBV2|NA|TRBJ2-1|NA
TGTGCCAGCAGTGTCGAGGGTTCCTACAATGAGCAGTTCTTC
CASSVEGSYNEQFF
>13|TRBV5-1|NA|TRBJ1-1|NA
TGCGCCAGCAGCCTAATACAATTCTCTGAAGCTTTCTTT
CASSLIQFSEAFF
>13|TRBV18|NA|TRBJ2-1|few
TGTGCCAGCTCACCTACAAGGAACAATGAGCAGTTCTTC
CASSPTRNNEQFF
>15|TRBV28|TRBD1|TRBJ1-5|NA
TGTGCCAGCAGTTTATCTCAGGGGGCGGGTCAGCCCCAGCATTTT
CASSLSQGAGQPQHF
>15|TRBV19|NA|TRBJ1-3|NA
TGTGCCAGTAGTATTCGGGCAGAGTCTGGAAACACCATATATTTT
CASSIRAESGNTIYF
>12|TRBV18|NA|TRBJ1-1|NA
TGTGCCAGCTCACCCTGGAAAAGTGAAGCTTTCTTT
CASSPWKSEAFF
>19|TRBV21-1|NA|TRBJ2-7|NA
TGTGCCAGCAGTCGTCCGGGACTAGCGGGGGGTGTTCTCTCCTACGAGCAGTACTTC
CASSRPGLAGGVLSYEQYF
>14|TRBV27|NA|TRBJ2-7|NA
TGTGCCAGCATGAGTCAAGGGCGAGGGTACGAGCAGTACTTC
CASMSQGRGYEQYF
>16|TRBV4-1|NA|TRBJ1-4|NA
TGCGCCAGCAGCCCCCTCCCCCAGGGGTCATATGAAAAACTGTTTTTT
CASSPLPQGSYEKLFF
>14|TRBV27|NA|TRBJ1-6|NA
TGTGCCAGCAGTGGGGGGCAGAGGGGTTCACCCCTCCACTTT
CASSGGQRGSPLHF
>15|TRBV4-1|NA|TRBJ1-1|NA
TGCGCCAGCAGCCATCCCGACGGAGGGATCCCTGAAGCTTTCTTT
CASSHPDGGIPEAFF
>15|TRBV5-1|NA|TRBJ2-5|few
TGCGCCAGCAGCTTGATGGACGGGGCCCAAGAGACCCAGTACTTC
CASSLMDGAQETQYF
>13|TRBV7-6|TRBD1|TRBJ1-1|NA
TGTGCCAGCAGCGAAAGACAGGGCGCTGAAGCTTTCTTT
CASSERQGAEAFF
>18|TRBV19|TRBD1|TRBJ1-5|NA
TGTGCCAGTAGTGCCGGACAGGGGGCCCCTCAGAGGGATCAGCCCCAGCATTTT
CASSAGQGAPQRDQPQHF
>16|TRBV30|NA|TRBJ2-1|few
TGTGCCTGGAGTGTGGGTATCCGGGGGTCCTACAATGAGCAGTTCTTC
CAWSVGIRGSYNEQFF
>12|TRBV7-2|NA|TRBJ1-1|NA
TGTGCCAGCAGCGCTACAGGGTTTGAAGCTTTCTTT
CASSATGFEAFF
>13|TRBV18|NA|TRBJ2-7|NA
TGTGCCAGCTCACCACCGGTCACCTACGAGCAGTACTTC
CASSPPVTYEQYF
>14|TRBV6-5|TRBD2|TRBJ2-1|NA
TGTGCCAGCAGTGCAACCGGGACTAGTGGTGAGCAGTTCTTC
CASSATGTSGEQFF
>13|TRBV27|NA|TRBJ1-4|few
TGTGCCAGCATGAGTAGGACAAATGAAAAACTGTTTTTT
CASMSRTNEKLFF
>16|TRBV9|NA|TRBJ2-3|NA
TGTGCCAGCAGCGTAGCCAGACTTGGGAAAACAGATACGCAGTATTTT
CASSVARLGKTDTQYF
>14|TRBV7-3|NA|TRBJ2-7|NA
TGTGCCAGCAGCTTAGACTCCAGCTCCTACGAGCAGTACTTC
CASSLDSSSYEQYF
>15|TRBV6-1|NA|TRBJ1-5|NA
TGTGCCAGCAGTGAAGCGCTAGGGGGATTTCAGCCCCAGCATTTT
CASSEALGGFQPQHF
>13|TRBV29-1|NA|TRBJ2-5|NA
TGCAGCGTTGGGGTGGGGGTTCAAGAGACCCAGTACTTC
CSVGVGVQETQYF
>16|TRBV5-1|NA|TRBJ2-3|NA
TGCGCCAGCAGCCCGTTTGGTAACGGGGGAACAGATACGCAGTATTTT
CASSPFGNGGTDTQYF
>13|TRBV5-5|NA|TRBJ1-5|once
TGTGCCAGCAGCTTGAGCCCCAATCAGCCCCAGCATTTT
CASSLSPNQPQHF
>14|TRBV7-2|NA|TRBJ1-2|NA
TGTGCCAGCAGCTTAGCGCAGGGAAACTATGGCTACACCTTC
CASSLAQGNYGYTF
>14|TRBV19|NA|TRBJ2-1|NA
TGTGCCAGTAGTATGGTTGCATCCTACAATGAGCAGTTCTTC
CASSMVASYNEQFF
>13|TRBV6-1|NA|TRBJ2-5|NA
TGTGCCAGCAGCTGGGCCCACCAAGAGACCCAGTACTTC
CASSWAHQETQYF
>14|TRBV7-2|NA|TRBJ1-1|NA
TGTGCCAGCAGCTTATCGGGGGGGAACACTGAAGCTTTCTTT
CASSLSGGNTEAFF
>14|TRBV18|TRBD2|TRBJ2-3|NA
TGTGCCAGCTCAGGACTAGCGGGCACAGATACGCAGTATTTT
CASSGLAGTDTQYF
>12|TRBV4-3|NA|TRBJ2-5|NA
TGCGCCAGCAGCCAAGATGGGGGTACCCAGTACTTC
CASSQDGGTQYF
>12|TRBV6-5|NA|TRBJ2-7|NA
TGTGCCAGCAGTTTCAGGGGAGGCGAGCAGTACTTC
CASSFRGGEQYF
>14|TRBV28|TRBD1|TRBJ1-4|few
TGTGCCAGCAGTCGACAGGGGTATAATGAAAAGCTGTTTTTT
CASSRQGYNEKLFF
>17|TRBV28|TRBD1|TRBJ1-3|NA
TGTGCCAGCAGTTTTGGGGGACAGGCCTTCTCTGGAAACACCATATATTTT
CASSFGGQAFSGNTIYF
>14|TRBV13|TRBD1|TRBJ2-1|NA
TGTGCCAGCAGCACCGGGACAGGGTACTTGGGGCAGTTCTTC
CASSTGTGYLGQFF
>15|TRBV2|TRBD2|TRBJ2-2|NA
TGTGCCAGCAGTGAACGGCGGGAGGGGACCGGGGAGCTGTTTTTT
CASSERREGTGELFF
>12|TRBV5-4|NA|TRBJ1-4|NA
TGTGCCAGCAGCTTTTCAAATGAAAAACTGTTTTTT
CASSFSNEKLFF
>15|TRBV29-1|TRBD1|TRBJ2-5|NA
TGCAGCGTTGAAGATCCTTGGACAGGGCACCAGACCCAGTACTTC
CSVEDPWTGHQTQYF
>13|TRBV7-8|TRBD1|TRBJ1-1|NA
TGTGCCAGCAGTCGAGACAGGGGTGGTGATGCTTTCTTT
CASSRDRGGDAFF
>15|TRBV5-1|TRBD2|TRBJ2-7|NA
TGCGCCAGCAGCTTAAGACTAGCGGGAGTAAACGAGCAGTACTTC
CASSLRLAGVNEQYF